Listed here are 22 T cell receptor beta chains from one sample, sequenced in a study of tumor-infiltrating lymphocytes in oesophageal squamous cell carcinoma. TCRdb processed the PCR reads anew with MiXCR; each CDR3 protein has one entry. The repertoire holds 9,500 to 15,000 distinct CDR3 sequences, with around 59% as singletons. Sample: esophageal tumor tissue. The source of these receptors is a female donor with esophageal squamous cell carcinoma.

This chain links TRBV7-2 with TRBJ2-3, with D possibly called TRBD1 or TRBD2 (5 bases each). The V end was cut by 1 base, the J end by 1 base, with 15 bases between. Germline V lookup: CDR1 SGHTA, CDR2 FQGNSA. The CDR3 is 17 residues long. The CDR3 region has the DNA TGTGCCAGCAGCTTAGGGTTGTTGGGGGATCGCACAGATACGCAGTATTTT. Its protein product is CASSLGLLGDRTDTQYF.

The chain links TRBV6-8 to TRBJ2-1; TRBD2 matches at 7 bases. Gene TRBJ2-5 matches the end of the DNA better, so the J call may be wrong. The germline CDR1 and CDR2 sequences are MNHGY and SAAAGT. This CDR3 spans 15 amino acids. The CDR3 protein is CASSPFGGGIKTQYF. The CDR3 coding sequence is TGTGCCAGCAGTCCTTTTGGGGGGGGAATAAAGACCCAGTACTTC.

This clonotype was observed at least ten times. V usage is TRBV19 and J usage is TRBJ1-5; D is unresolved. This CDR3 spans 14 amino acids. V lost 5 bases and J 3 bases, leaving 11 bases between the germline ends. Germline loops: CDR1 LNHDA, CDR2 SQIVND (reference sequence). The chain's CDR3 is CASSSQWDNQPQHF. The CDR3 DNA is TGTGCCAGTAGTTCACAGTGGGACAATCAGCCCCAGCATTTT.

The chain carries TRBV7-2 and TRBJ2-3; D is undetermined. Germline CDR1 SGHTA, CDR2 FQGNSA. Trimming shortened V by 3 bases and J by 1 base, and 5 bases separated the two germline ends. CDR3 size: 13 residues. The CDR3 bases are TGTGCCAGCAGCTTCGGCCGCACAGATACGCAGTATTTT. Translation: CASSFGRTDTQYF.

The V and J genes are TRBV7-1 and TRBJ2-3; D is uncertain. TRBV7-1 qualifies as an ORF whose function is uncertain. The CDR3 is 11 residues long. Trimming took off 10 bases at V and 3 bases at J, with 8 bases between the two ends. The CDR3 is CATTSTDTQYF. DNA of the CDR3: TGTGCCACCACGAGTACAGATACGCAGTATTTT.

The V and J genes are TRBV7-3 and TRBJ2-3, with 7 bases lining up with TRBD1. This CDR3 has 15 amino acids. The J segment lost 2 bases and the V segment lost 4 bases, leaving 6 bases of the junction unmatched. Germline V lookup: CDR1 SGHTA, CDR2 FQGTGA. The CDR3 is CASSSTGINTDTQYF. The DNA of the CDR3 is TGTGCCAGCAGCTCGACAGGGATAAACACAGATACGCAGTATTTT.

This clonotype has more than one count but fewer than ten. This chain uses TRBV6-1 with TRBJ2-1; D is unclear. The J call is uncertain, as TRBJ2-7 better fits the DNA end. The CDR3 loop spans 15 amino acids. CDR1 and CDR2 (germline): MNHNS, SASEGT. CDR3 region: CASSVERSSSYEQYF. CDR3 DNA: TGTGCCAGCAGTGTAGAGCGATCAAGCTCCTACGAGCAGTACTTC.

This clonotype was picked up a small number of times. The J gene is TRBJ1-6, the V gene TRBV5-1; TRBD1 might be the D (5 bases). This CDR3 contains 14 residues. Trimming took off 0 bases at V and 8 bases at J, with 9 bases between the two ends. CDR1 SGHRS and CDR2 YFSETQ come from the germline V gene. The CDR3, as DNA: TGCGCCAGCAGCTTGGGGGGAGGGGATTCACCCCTCCACTTT. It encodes CASSLGGGDSPLHF.

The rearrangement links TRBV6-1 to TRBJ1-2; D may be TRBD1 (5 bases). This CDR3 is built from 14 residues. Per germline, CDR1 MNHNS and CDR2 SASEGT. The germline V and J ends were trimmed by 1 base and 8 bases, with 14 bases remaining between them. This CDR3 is CASSEVKGVGGYTF. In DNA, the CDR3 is TGTGCCAGCAGTGAAGTAAAAGGGGTCGGGGGCTACACCTTC.

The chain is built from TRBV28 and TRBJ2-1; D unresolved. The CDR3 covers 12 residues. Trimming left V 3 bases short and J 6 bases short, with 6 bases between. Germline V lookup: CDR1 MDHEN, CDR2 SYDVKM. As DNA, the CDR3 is TGTGCCAGCAGTTTGCTCCGCAATGAGCAGTTCTTC. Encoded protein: CASSLLRNEQFF.

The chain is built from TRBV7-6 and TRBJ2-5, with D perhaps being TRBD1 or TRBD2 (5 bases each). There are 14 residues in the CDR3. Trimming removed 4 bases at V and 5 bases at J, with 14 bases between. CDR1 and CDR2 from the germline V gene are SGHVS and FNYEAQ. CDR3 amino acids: CASSSRPGTETQYF. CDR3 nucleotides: TGTGCCAGCAGCTCGCGGCCAGGGACGGAGACCCAGTACTTC.

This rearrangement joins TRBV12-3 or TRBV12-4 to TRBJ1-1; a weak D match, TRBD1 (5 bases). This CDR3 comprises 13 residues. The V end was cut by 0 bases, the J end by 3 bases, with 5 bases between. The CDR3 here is CASSLAGDTEAFF. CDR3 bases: TGTGCCAGCAGTTTAGCAGGGGACACTGAAGCTTTCTTT.

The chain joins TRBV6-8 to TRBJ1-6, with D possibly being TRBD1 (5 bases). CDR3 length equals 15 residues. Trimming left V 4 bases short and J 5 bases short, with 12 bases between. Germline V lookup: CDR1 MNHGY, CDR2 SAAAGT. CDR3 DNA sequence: TGTGCCAGCAGTTCGGGGACTTCGGATAATTCACCCCTCCACTTT. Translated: CASSSGTSDNSPLHF.

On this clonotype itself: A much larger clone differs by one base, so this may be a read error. CDR3 sequence: CASSYDRDIPYEQYF. CDR3 nucleotide sequence: TGTGCCAGCAGTTATGACCGGGACATCCCCTACGAGCAGTACTTC. This chain links TRBV6-6 with TRBJ2-7; maybe TRBD1 (6 bases). CDR3 length: 15 residues. V lost 3 bases, J lost 2 bases, and 14 bases lay in between. The germline V gene has CDR1 MNHNY and CDR2 SVGAGI (reference sequence).

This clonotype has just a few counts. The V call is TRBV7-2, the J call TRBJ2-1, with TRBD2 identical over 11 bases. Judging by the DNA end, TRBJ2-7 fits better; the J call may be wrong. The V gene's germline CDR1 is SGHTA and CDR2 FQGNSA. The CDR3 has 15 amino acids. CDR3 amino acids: CASSWGLADPYEQYF. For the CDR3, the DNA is TGTGCCAGCAGCTGGGGACTAGCGGATCCCTACGAGCAGTACTTC.

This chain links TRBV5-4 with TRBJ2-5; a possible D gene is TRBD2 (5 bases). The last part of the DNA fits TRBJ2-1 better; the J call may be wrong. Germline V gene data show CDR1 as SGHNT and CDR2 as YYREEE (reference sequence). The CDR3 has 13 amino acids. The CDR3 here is CASSATRSDEQFF. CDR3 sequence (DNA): TGTGCCAGCAGCGCCACTAGGTCGGATGAGCAGTTCTTC.

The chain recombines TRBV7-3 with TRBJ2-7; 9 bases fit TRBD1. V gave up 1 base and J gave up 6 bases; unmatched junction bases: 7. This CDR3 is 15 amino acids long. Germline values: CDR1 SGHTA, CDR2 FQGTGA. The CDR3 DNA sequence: TGTGCCAGCAGCTTAAACAGGGGACAGGGAAGCGAGCAGTACTTC. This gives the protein CASSLNRGQGSEQYF.

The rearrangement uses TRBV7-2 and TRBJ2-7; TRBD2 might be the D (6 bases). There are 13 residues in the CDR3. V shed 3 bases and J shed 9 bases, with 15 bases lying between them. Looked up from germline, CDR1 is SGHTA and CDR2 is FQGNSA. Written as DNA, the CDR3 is TGTGCCAGCAGCTTGACTAGTGAGGCTGGGCAGTACTTC. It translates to CASSLTSEAGQYF. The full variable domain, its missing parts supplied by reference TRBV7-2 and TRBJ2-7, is GAGVSQSPSNKVTEKGKDVELRCDPISGHTALYWYRQSLGQGLEFLIYFQGNSAPDKSGLPSDRFSAERTGGSVSTLTIQRTQQEDSAVYLCASSLTSEAGQYFGPGTRLTVT.

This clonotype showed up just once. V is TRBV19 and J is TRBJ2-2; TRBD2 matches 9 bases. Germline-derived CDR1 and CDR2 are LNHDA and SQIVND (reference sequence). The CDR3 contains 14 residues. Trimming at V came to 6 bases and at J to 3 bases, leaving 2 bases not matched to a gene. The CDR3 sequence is CASRTSGYTGELFF. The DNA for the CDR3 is TGTGCCAGTAGGACTAGCGGTTACACCGGGGAGCTGTTTTTT.

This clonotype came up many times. The CDR3 spells CAISEFRPTRHEQYF. CDR3 nucleotides: TGTGCCATCAGTGAGTTTCGCCCCACCCGCCACGAGCAGTACTTC. The chain is built from TRBV10-3 and TRBJ2-5; D ambiguous. The J call may be incorrect, as the DNA end agrees better with TRBJ2-7. The CDR3 totals 15 residues. Germline values: CDR1 ENHRY, CDR2 SYGVKD.

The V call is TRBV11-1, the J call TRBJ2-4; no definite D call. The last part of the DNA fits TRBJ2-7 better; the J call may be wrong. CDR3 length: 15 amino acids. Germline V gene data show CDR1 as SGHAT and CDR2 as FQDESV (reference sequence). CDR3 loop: CASSLTRGHPYEQYF. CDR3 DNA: TGTGCCAGCAGCTTAACTCGCGGCCATCCCTACGAGCAGTACTTC.

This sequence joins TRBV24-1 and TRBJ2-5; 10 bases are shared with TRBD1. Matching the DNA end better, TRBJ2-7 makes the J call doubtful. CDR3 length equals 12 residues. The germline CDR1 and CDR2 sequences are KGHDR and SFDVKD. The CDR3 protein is CATGTGVNEQYF. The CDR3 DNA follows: TGTGCCACGGGGACAGGGGTTAACGAGCAGTACTTC.